The table lists the clone carrying this TCR beta chain with many counts. Its antigen remains unknown. The V end was cut by 2 bases, the J end by 3 bases, with 15 bases between. The CDR3 runs 15 residues. The V gene's germline CDR1 is SGHRS and CDR2 YFSETQ. The sample originates from a study of identical twins. Regarding the study as a whole: Alpha sequences that were out-of-frame and twin-shared showed an excess of low generation probability. Invariant T cells like MAIT and iNKT could partly confound the zero-insertion analyses.

Template switching (which added a universal primer site) was used, and cDNA carried unique molecular identifiers. TCRdb re-called the 5' RACE reads with MiXCR, one entry per CDR3 protein. The sample records about 1.7 million distinct CDR3 sequences, less than 40% being singletons. All donors were healthy Caucasians. This receptor was taken from a newborn girl in good health. The specimen sequenced was cord blood. V gene TRBV5-1 combines with J gene TRBJ2-7, with D unresolved. The CDR3 loop reads CASSFGTSEFYEQYF. CDR3 DNA sequence: TGCGCCAGCAGCTTCGGTACTTCGGAATTCTACGAGCAGTACTTC. The complete variable domain, with remaining parts taken from reference TRBV5-1 and TRBJ2-7, reads KAGVTQTPRYLIKTRGQQVTLSCSPISGHRSVSWYQQTPGQGLQFLFEYFSETQRNKGNFPGRFSGRQFSNSRSEMNVSTLELGDSALYLCASSFGTSEFYEQYFGPGTRLTVT.